This TCR beta chain was recorded in a study of T-cell memory formation after mild COVID-19. As for the study in general: Each donor largely had its own TCR clusters.

This clonotype was observed a handful of times. Antigen specificity is unknown. V lost 4 bases and J lost 2; bases outside the gene matches: 9. The CDR3 runs 17 residues. Germline loops: CDR1 SGHDN, CDR2 FVKESK. Study results and limitations: In second-wave clones peaking day 37, SARS-CoV-2 specificity remained unconfirmed. Clones which contracted sat mainly in CM and EM if CD4+, and in EMRA if CD8+.

The 5'RACE method, run with constant-segment primers, produced TCR alpha and TCR beta cDNA libraries (carrying sample barcodes and UMIs). Using its own MiXCR run on the 5' RACE reads, TCRdb lists one record per CDR3 protein. The sample lists 350,000 to 450,000 distinct CDR3 sequences, around 20% seen once, with roughly 8.4% in the top ten. Sequencing used PBMCs or a T cell subset sorted from them (not recorded which). The chain uses TRBV14 and TRBJ2-3; the match to TRBD2 covers 10 bases. This clonotype was obtained from an adult woman who had mild COVID-19 (a few samples of this study predate the infection). Cell type and time point are not known. The CDR3 protein is CASSPGTSVNPTDTQYF. The CDR3 DNA sequence: TGTGCCAGCAGCCCGGGGACTAGCGTAAACCCCACAGATACGCAGTATTTT.